This T cell receptor beta chain emerged from a study of follicular helper T cells after annual influenza vaccination. Profiled with immunoSEQ multiplex PCR; TCRdb holds only in-frame clones, not every one. Of several thousand clones listed, roughly 80% were seen once; the top ten hold about 1.5%. Time point of the sample: 2015-2016 season, pre-vaccination. Germline-derived CDR1 and CDR2 are SGHRS and YFSETQ. The length of the CDR3 is 16 residues. The J segment lost 0 bases and the V segment lost 2 bases, leaving 3 bases of the junction unmatched. The chain recombines TRBV5-1 with TRBJ2-2; the match to TRBD1 covers 8 bases. This TCR was recovered from an adult who received the influenza vaccine. Source: CXCR5+ CD38- circulating T follicular helper cells from blood, taken on the day of influenza vaccination. The subset here: circulating Tfh, non-naive CD4+CXCR5+PD-1+ (ICOS+CD38+ or ICOS-CD38-). As DNA, the CDR3 is TGCGCCAGCAGCTTTCGGACAGGGACGAACACCGGGGAGCTGTTTTTT. It codes for CASSFRTGTNTGELFF.